The 22 T cell receptor beta chains given below trace back to one sample, sequenced in a study of tumor and adjacent non-tumor tissue in lung cancer. A modified ARM-PCR protocol with three rounds of nested PCR amplified TCRbeta. Each CDR3 protein is one row after TCRdb ran MiXCR on the multiplex PCR reads. The sample gives under 140,000 distinct CDR3 sequences, about 80% of which show up once; roughly 20% is in the top ten. RNA was extracted from bulk tissue without any cell sorting. The sequenced sample consisted of lung tumor tissue. These receptors were collected from a man between 65 and 85 years old with non-small cell lung cancer.

Points on this clonotype: This sequence may be a read error, since a much larger clone differs from it by one base. The chain uses TRBV5-1 and TRBJ2-1; D is undetermined. Germline V gives CDR1 SGHRS, CDR2 YFSETQ. This CDR3 region has 10 residues. This CDR3 is CVIRPNEQFF. CDR3 sequence (DNA): TGCGTCATCAGGCCCAATGAGCAGTTCTTC.

In this sample, this clonotype turned up a few times. The junction departs from germline at one end; a sequencing error may be responsible. The chain is built from TRBV28 and TRBJ2-5, with 7 bases matching TRBD2. CDR3 size: 14 residues. Germline V gene sequence: CDR1 MDHEN, CDR2 SYDVKM. CDR3 loop: CANSIREAQETQYF. CDR3 nucleotide sequence: TGTGCCAACAGTATCCGGGAGGCCCAAGAGACCCAGTACTTC.

This clonotype was observed a handful of times. A read error may explain this, as a much larger clone is one base away. This chain joins TRBV6-6 and TRBJ2-7; 12 bases fit TRBD1. Per germline, CDR1 MNHNY and CDR2 SVGAGI (reference sequence). V lost 6 bases to trimming and J lost 9 bases; unmatched junction nucleotides: 12. The CDR3 totals 15 residues. CDR3 DNA: TGTGCCAGCAGCCACCCGGGACAGGGGGCCCGGGGGCAGTACTTC. Translation: CASSHPGQGARGQYF.

The CDR3 loop reads CASSQGLAGPGSDTQYF. CDR3 sequence (DNA): TGTGCCAGCAGCCAAGGATTAGCGGGGCCGGGTTCAGATACGCAGTATTTT. The chain carries TRBV11-3 and TRBJ2-3; 8 bases line up with TRBD2. The CDR3 length is 17 residues. V gave up 5 bases and J gave up 4 bases; unmatched junction bases: 14. Germline CDR1 reads SGHNT; CDR2 reads YENEEA.

On this clonotype itself: The conserved closing phenylalanine or tryptophan is absent in this CDR3, likely reflecting a read error. The chain couples TRBV5-6 to TRBJ1-2; D remains ambiguous. CDR3 length: 14 residues. The germline gives CDR1 SGHDT, CDR2 YYEEEE. V shed 4 bases and J shed 4 bases, with 14 bases lying between them. The DNA for the CDR3 is TGTGCCAGCAGCATGGCCCGTTTATTCTATGGCTACACCCTC. Amino acid sequence: CASSMARLFYGYTL.

This chain connects TRBV11-2 to TRBJ2-1; 8 nucleotides agree with TRBD2. With the DNA end fitting TRBJ2-7 better, the J assignment may be wrong. CDR3 length: 16 residues. Germline values: CDR1 SGHAT, CDR2 FQNNGV. The CDR3 region is CASSLGVSGVQEMQYF. The CDR3 nucleotides are TGTGCCAGCAGCTTAGGGGTTAGCGGGGTACAAGAGATGCAGTACTTC.

The CDR3 loop is CSVAVERPVAFF. As DNA, the CDR3 is TGCAGCGTTGCGGTGGAGAGGCCTGTAGCTTTCTTT. The chain is built from TRBV29-1 and TRBJ1-1, with D unclear. The germline V and J ends were trimmed by 4 bases and 10 bases, with 16 bases remaining between them. CDR1 is SQVTM and CDR2 is ANQGSEA in the germline V gene. The CDR3 totals 12 residues.

Remarks on this clonotype: One end of the junction does not line up with germline, which may come from a read error. The V and J genes are TRBV4-1 and TRBJ2-7, with D possibly TRBD1 on 5 matching bases. Germline lookup yields CDR1 MGHRA and CDR2 YSYEKL. The CDR3 loop spans 14 amino acids. CDR3 loop: CASSQGHGAYEQYF. In DNA form, the CDR3 reads TGCGCTAGCAGCCAAGGACATGGGGCCTACGAGCAGTACTTC.

As concerns this clonotype: The junction shows a germline mismatch at one end, possibly a read error. The CDR3 bases are TGTGTCAGCAGTTTCATGGGACGGTATTCCTACGAGCAGTACTTC. It encodes CVSSFMGRYSYEQYF. V usage is TRBV6-2 or TRBV6-3 and J usage is TRBJ2-7; either TRBD1 or TRBD2 may fit D (5 bases each). The CDR3 runs 15 residues. Germline CDR1 is MNHEY and CDR2 is SVGEGT.

This clonotype was observed many times. The chain employs TRBV10-3 and TRBJ1-5; D gene unclear. Germline-derived CDR1 and CDR2 are ENHRY and SYGVKD. V was cut by 6 bases and J by 4 bases, with 19 bases left in between. This CDR3 comprises 16 residues. For the CDR3, the DNA is TGTGCCATCAGGAGTCAGGTTGGTGGTGAAAATCAGCCCCAGCATTTT. It encodes CAIRSQVGGENQPQHF.

V and J are TRBV29-1 and TRBJ1-1; 8 bases fit TRBD1. CDR3 length: 14 amino acids. The germline V gene encodes CDR1 SQVTM and CDR2 ANQGSEA. The V segment lost 6 bases and the J segment 6 bases; nucleotides outside the gene matches: 12. The CDR3 loop reads CSVLGQGTKAEAFF. CDR3 nucleotide sequence: TGCAGCGTCCTCGGACAGGGAACCAAAGCTGAAGCTTTCTTT.

A word on this clonotype: A much larger clone differs by one base, so this may be a read error. The chain employs TRBV6-5 and TRBJ2-3; 11 bases fit TRBD2. Unmatched junction bases numbered 10, after V lost 11 bases and J lost 3 bases. The CDR3 length is 15 residues. From germline, CDR1 is MNHEY and CDR2 SVGAGI. In nucleotides, the CDR3 is TGTGCCGGCACTTCGACTAGCGGGATAACAGATACGCAGTATTTT. Its protein is CAGTSTSGITDTQYF.

As for this clonotype: This likely comes from a read error, as the CDR3 has no conserved phenylalanine or tryptophan at its end. No DNA is shown, since the ends of the CDR3 on it are uncertain; the CDR3 is the one TCRdb lists. This chain uses TRBV7-8 with TRBJ2-1; the table calls TRBD1, which could not be checked here. The CDR3 is 11 residues long, ends included. Germline CDR1 and CDR2: SGHVS and FQNEAQ. CDR3 region: CASTPLSEHYL.

CDR3 in amino acids: CASSLDLTNRAYEQYF. The CDR3 DNA follows: TGTGCCAGCAGCTTAGATCTCACGAACCGAGCCTACGAGCAGTACTTC. This sequence joins TRBV11-2 and TRBJ2-7; no definite D call. The CDR3 is made up of 16 amino acids. Trimming cost V 0 bases and J 2 bases, with 14 bases left between them. Looked up from germline, CDR1 is SGHAT and CDR2 is FQNNGV.

As concerns this clonotype: The CDR3 carries no conserved terminal phenylalanine or tryptophan, so it likely arises from a read error. This sequence joins TRBV11-2 and TRBJ2-3; D is unclear. V lost 6 bases, J lost 6 bases, and 16 bases lay in between. Germline CDR1 SGHAT, CDR2 FQNNGV. The CDR3 runs 14 residues. CDR3 nucleotide sequence: TGTGCCAGCAGGAGTAGACGTGAGTCGGATACGCAGTATTTG. Residues: CASRSRRESDTQYL.

J is TRBJ2-1 and V is TRBV7-8; 7 bases are shared with TRBD1. Trimming took 3 bases from V and 10 from J; bases not matched to a gene: 15. Germline assignment: CDR1 SGHVS and CDR2 FQNEAQ. The CDR3 loop spans 16 amino acids. CDR3 nucleotide sequence: TGTGCCAGCAGCTTCTCTGACAGGGTCACCTGCAACGAGCAGTTCTTC. Translated: CASSFSDRVTCNEQFF.

About this clonotype: Germline and junction disagree at one end, which may indicate a read error. This chain uses TRBV10-3 with TRBJ2-1; TRBD2 might be the D (5 bases). There are 13 residues in the CDR3. Germline V gives CDR1 ENHRY, CDR2 SYGVKD. The CDR3 bases are TGTGCCATCGGGTCTAGCCGGATCAATGAGCATTTCTTC. It codes for CAIGSSRINEHFF.

As concerns this clonotype: A much larger clone differs from this one at a single base, so this may be a read error. The J gene is TRBJ2-7, the V gene TRBV28; 11 nucleotides match TRBD2. The germline CDR1 and CDR2 sequences are MDHEN and SYDVKM. This CDR3 has 13 amino acids. The junction had 4 bases not matched to a gene; V was cut back by 5 bases and J by 7 bases. The CDR3 bases are TGTGCCAGCAGTCACAGACTAGCGGGAGAGCAGTACTTC. Its protein is CASSHRLAGEQYF.

Turning to this clonotype: One junction end does not reproduce the germline sequence, and a read error may be involved. The chain's CDR3 is CSTHSGANILTF. CDR3 DNA: TGCAGCACCCACTCTGGGGCCAACATCCTGACTTTC. V gene TRBV29-1 combines with J gene TRBJ2-6, with D possibly TRBD1 on 5 matching bases. This CDR3 comprises 12 residues. Germline CDR1 SQVTM, CDR2 ANQGSEA.

Regarding this clonotype: Mismatch with germline at one junction end may stem from a read error. The chain is built from TRBV4-1 and TRBJ2-7; 11 bases match TRBD2. The CDR3 contains 15 residues. Germline V gene lookup returns CDR1 MGHRA and CDR2 YSYEKL. The CDR3 here is CANSKGLAGSYEEYF. The CDR3 bases are TGCGCCAACAGCAAAGGACTAGCGGGCTCCTACGAGGAGTACTTC.

On this clonotype: Because it lacks the conserved phenylalanine or tryptophan at the end, this CDR3 is likely a read error. It is unclear where the CDR3 begins or ends on the DNA, so no DNA is shown, and the CDR3 is as TCRdb lists it. V usage is TRBV6-6 and J usage is TRBJ1-2; the D call of TRBD1 is as the table states it, not checked on the DNA. Per the germline V gene, CDR1 is MNHNY and CDR2 is SVGAGI (reference sequence). The CDR3 sequence runs 13 residues, both termini included. The CDR3 region is CTSNRGSDYGYTC.

The CDR3, as DNA: TGTGCCATCAGTGAGTCTAGCGGGGACCATTATGGCTACACCTTC. Amino acids: CAISESSGDHYGYTF. The rearrangement links TRBV10-3 to TRBJ1-2, with D tentatively TRBD1 (5 bases). Trimming left V 0 bases short and J 5 bases short, with 13 bases between. This CDR3 is built from 15 residues. CDR1 ENHRY and CDR2 SYGVKD come from the germline V gene.